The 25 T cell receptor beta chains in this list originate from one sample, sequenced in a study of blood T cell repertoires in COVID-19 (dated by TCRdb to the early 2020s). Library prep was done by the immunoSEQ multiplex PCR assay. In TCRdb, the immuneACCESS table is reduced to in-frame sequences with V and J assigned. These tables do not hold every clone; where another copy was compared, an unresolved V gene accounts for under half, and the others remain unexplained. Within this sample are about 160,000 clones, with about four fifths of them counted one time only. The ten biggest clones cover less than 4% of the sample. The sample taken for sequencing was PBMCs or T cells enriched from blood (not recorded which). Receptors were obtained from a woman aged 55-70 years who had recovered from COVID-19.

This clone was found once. The CDR3, as DNA: TGTGCCAGTAGTCCATACAGGGAGAACACTGAAGCTTTCTTT. Translating gives CASSPYRENTEAFF. The V gene is TRBV19, the J gene TRBJ1-1; TRBD1 is a possible D gene (6 bases). Germline values: CDR1 LNHDA, CDR2 SQIVND (reference sequence). This CDR3 is built from 14 residues. Trimming left V 5 bases short and J 1 base short, with 11 bases between.

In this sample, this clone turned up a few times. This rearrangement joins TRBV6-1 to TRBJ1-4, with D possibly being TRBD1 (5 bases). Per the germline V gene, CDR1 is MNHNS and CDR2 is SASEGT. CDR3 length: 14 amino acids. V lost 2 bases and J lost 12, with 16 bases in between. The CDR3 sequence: CASSENVTPGELFF. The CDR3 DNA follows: TGTGCCAGCAGTGAAAATGTCACACCGGGGGAACTGTTTTTT.

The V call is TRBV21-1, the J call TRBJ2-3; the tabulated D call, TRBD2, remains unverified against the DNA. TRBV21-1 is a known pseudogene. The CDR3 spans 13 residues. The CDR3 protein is CASSKVSTDTQYF. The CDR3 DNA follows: TGTGCCAGCAGCAAAGTAAGCACAGATACGCAGTATTTT.

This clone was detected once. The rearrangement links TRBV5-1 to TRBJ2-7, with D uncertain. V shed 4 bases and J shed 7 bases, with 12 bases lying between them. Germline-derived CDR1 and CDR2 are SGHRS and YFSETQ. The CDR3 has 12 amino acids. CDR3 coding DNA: TGCGCCAGCAGCGTCCCCCTCGGGGAGCAGTACTTC. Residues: CASSVPLGEQYF.

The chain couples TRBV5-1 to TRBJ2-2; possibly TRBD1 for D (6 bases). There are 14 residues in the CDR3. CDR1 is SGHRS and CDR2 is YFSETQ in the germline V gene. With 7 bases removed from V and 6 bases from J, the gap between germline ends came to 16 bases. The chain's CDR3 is CASSQGVNPGELFF. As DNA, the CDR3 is TGCGCCAGCTCACAGGGTGTTAACCCCGGGGAGCTGTTTTTT.

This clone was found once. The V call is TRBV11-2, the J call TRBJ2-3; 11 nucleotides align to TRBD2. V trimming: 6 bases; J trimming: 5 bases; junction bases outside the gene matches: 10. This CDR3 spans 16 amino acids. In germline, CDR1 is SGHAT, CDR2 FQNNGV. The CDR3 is CASSPFSGLAGDTQYF. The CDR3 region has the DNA TGTGCCAGCAGTCCCTTTTCCGGACTAGCGGGAGATACGCAGTATTTT.

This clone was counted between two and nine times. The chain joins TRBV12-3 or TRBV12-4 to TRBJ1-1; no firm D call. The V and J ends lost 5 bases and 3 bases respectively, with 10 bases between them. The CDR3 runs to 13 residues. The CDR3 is CASSPTGYTEAFF. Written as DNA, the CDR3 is TGTGCCAGCAGTCCCACGGGGTACACTGAAGCTTTCTTT.

CDR3 in DNA: TGCGCCAGCAGTGAGTCGGGAGCTAACACTGAAGCTTTCTTT. Its protein is CASSESGANTEAFF. The chain recombines TRBV10-1 with TRBJ1-1; no clear D. There are 14 residues in the CDR3. Deletions cut 0 bases from V and 2 bases from J, with 7 bases between. Germline V gene sequence: CDR1 WNHNN, CDR2 SYGVQD (reference sequence).

CDR3 bases: TGTGCCAGCAGCCTCGGACTAGCTTCCGAGCAGTACTTC. Translated, it gives CASSLGLASEQYF. The rearrangement links TRBV5-5 to TRBJ2-7, with 8 bases lining up with TRBD2. J lost 6 bases, V lost 4 bases, and 6 bases had no gene match. This CDR3 comprises 13 residues. Per germline, CDR1 SGHKS and CDR2 YYEKEE (reference sequence).

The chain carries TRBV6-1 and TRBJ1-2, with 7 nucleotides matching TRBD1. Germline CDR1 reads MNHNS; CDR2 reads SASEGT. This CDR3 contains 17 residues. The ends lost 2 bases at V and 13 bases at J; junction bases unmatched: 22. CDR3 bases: TGTGCCAGCAGTGAAAGAAGAAGGGGGCGCCTGGAAGTAAATTCCACCTTC. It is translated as CASSERRRGRLEVNSTF.

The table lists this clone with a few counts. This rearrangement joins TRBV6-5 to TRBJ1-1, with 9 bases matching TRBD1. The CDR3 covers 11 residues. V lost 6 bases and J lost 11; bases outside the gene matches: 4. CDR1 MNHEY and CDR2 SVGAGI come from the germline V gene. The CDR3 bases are TGTGCCAGCAGGGGGGACAGGGCGGCTTTCTTT. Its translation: CASRGDRAAFF.

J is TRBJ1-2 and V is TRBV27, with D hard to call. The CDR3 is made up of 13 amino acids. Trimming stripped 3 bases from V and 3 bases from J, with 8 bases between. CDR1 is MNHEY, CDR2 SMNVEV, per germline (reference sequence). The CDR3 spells CASSLRLDYGYTF. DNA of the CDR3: TGTGCCAGCAGTTTGCGGTTGGACTATGGCTACACCTTC.

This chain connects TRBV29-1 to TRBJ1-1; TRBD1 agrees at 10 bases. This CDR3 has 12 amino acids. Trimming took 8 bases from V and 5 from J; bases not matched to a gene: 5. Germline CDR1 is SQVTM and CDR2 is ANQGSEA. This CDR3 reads CSSDRGLTEAFF. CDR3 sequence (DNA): TGCAGCTCCGACAGGGGGCTGACTGAAGCTTTCTTT. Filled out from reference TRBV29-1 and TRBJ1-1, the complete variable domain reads SAVISQKPSRDICQRGTSLTIQCQVDSQVTMMFWYRQQPGQSLTLIATANQGSEATYESGFVIDKFPISRPNLTFSTLTVSNMSPEDSSIYLCSSDRGLTEAFFGQGTRLTVV.

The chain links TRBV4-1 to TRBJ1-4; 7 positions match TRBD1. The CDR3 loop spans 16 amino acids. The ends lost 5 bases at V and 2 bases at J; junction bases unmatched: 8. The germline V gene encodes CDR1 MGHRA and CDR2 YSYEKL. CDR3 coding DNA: TGCGCCAGCAGCAAACTAACGGGACAGACTAATGAAAAACTGTTTTTT. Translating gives CASSKLTGQTNEKLFF.

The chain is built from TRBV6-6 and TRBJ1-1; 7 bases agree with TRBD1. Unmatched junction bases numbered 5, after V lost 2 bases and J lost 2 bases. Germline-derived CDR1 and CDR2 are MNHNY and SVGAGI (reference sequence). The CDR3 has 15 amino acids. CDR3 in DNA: TGTGCCAGCAGTTACCGAGGACAGGTTAACACTGAAGCTTTCTTT. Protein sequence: CASSYRGQVNTEAFF.

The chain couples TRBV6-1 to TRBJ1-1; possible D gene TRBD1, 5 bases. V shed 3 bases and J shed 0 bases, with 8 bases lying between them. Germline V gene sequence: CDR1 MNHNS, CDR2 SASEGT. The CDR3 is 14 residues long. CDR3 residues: CASSETDLNTEAFF. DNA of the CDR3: TGTGCCAGCAGTGAGACAGACTTGAACACTGAAGCTTTCTTT.

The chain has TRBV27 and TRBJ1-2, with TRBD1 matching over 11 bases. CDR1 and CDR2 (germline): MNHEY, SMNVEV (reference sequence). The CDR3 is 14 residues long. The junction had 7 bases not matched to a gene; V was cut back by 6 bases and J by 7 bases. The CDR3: CASRSTGTGGGYTF. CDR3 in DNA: TGTGCCAGCAGGTCAACCGGGACAGGGGGTGGCTACACCTTC.

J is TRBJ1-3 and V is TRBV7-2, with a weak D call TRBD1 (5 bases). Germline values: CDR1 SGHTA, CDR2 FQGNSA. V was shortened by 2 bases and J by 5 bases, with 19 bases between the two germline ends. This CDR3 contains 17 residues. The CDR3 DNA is TGTGCCAGCAGCTTAAAGGCGTCAGGGTTTGAAAGAAACACCATATATTTT. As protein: CASSLKASGFERNTIYF.

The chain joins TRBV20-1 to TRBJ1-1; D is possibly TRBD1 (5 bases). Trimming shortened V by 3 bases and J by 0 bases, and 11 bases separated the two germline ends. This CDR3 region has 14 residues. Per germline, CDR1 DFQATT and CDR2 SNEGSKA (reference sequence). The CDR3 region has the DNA TGCAGTGCTAGTCTGACAGCTTTGAACACTGAAGCTTTCTTT. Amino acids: CSASLTALNTEAFF.

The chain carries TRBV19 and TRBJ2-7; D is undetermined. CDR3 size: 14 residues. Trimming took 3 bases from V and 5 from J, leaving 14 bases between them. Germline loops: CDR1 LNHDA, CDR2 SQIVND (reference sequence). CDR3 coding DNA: TGTGCCAGTAGTATCGAACAGTTCGGAAACGAGCAGTACTTC. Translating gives CASSIEQFGNEQYF.

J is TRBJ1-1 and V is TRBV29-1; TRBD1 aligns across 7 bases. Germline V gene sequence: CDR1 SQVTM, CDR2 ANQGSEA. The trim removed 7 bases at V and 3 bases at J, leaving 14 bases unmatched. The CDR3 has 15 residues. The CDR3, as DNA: TGCAGCGGTGTTAGGGCAAAGACAGGGTACACTGAAGCTTTCTTT. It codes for CSGVRAKTGYTEAFF.

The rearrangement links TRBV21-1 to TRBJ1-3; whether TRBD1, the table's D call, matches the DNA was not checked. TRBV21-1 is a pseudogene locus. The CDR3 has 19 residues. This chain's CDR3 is CASSNCPGPLTSSGNTIYF. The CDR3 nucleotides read TGTGCCAGCAGCAACTGTCCAGGCCCCCTTACAAGCTCTGGAAACACCATATATTTT.

As DNA, the CDR3 is TGTGCCATCAGTGAAACTGAAGGGGTTATCGTGGTC. Its protein is CAISETEGVIVV. This chain connects TRBV10-3 to TRBJ2-7, with D possibly being TRBD1 (5 bases). Germline lookup yields CDR1 ENHRY and CDR2 SYGVKD. This CDR3 is built from 12 residues.

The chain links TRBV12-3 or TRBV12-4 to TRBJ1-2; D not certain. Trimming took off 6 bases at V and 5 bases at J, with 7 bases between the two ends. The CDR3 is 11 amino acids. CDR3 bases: TGTGCCAGCAGCCGGAGATATGGCTACACCTTC. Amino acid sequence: CASSRRYGYTF.

CDR3 region: CASSLGGGSNSPLHF. The CDR3 DNA reads TGCGCCAGCAGCTTGGGGGGGGGAAGTAATTCACCCCTCCACTTT. This chain uses TRBV5-1 with TRBJ1-6, with D maybe TRBD1 (5 bases). V was clipped by 0 bases and J by 6 bases, with 10 bases between them. This CDR3 has 15 amino acids. Germline V gene lookup returns CDR1 SGHRS and CDR2 YFSETQ.